These T cell receptor beta chains were read from a single sample in a study of OX40 agonist ivuxolimab in advanced cancers. Libraries were prepared by immunoSEQ multiplex PCR; TCRdb keeps only in-frame clonotypes and omits some of them. Counted here are roughly 62,000 clones, about four fifths occurring once; the ten biggest clones make up 4.6%. The source was CD4+ or CD8+ T cells sorted from blood, collected in a trial of the OX40 agonist ivuxolimab. The receptors stem from an adult with an advanced solid tumor such as melanoma, head and neck, liver or kidney cancer. The CDR3 runs from the conserved cysteine through the conserved F or W. The order of the fields is J gene, V gene, CDR3 protein.

j_gene: TRBJ2-3
v_gene: TRBV28
CDR3aa: CASSSSGGPSTDTQYF

j_gene: TRBJ2-5
v_gene: TRBV27
CDR3aa: CASSTGTGRGETQYF

j_gene: TRBJ1-4
v_gene: TRBV18
CDR3aa: CASSPQRAGSEKLFF

j_gene: TRBJ2-2
v_gene: TRBV18
CDR3aa: CASSTPLARGTGELFF

j_gene: TRBJ2-1
v_gene: TRBV19
CDR3aa: CASSPGTSGRGGSPYNEQFF

j_gene: TRBJ2-5
v_gene: TRBV25-1
CDR3aa: CASSDFYREETQYF

j_gene: TRBJ2-7
v_gene: TRBV28
CDR3aa: CASSSGGIGYEQYF

j_gene: TRBJ2-1
v_gene: TRBV25-1
CDR3aa: CASSVGLNYNEQFF

j_gene: TRBJ1-4
v_gene: TRBV27
CDR3aa: CASSLTGRMNEKLFF

j_gene: TRBJ2-7
v_gene: TRBV15
CDR3aa: CATSRGTGDPYSYEQYF

j_gene: TRBJ1-6
v_gene: TRBV30
CDR3aa: CAWSGTGNSPLHF

j_gene: TRBJ2-5
v_gene: TRBV11-2
CDR3aa: CASSLDLSTQYF

j_gene: TRBJ2-1
v_gene: TRBV11-2
CDR3aa: CASSLERDNEQFF

j_gene: TRBJ2-2
v_gene: TRBV7-3
CDR3aa: CASGTGNTGELFF

j_gene: TRBJ1-1
v_gene: TRBV14
CDR3aa: CASSQYHQMDLTEAFF

j_gene: TRBJ1-1
v_gene: TRBV19
CDR3aa: CASSLGGGPTEAFF

j_gene: TRBJ1-5
v_gene: TRBV5-8
CDR3aa: CASSLGYGQPQHF

j_gene: TRBJ2-1
v_gene: TRBV6-5
CDR3aa: CASRGTSGNNEQFF

j_gene: TRBJ2-3
v_gene: TRBV10-3
CDR3aa: CAISGDFPSTDTQYF

j_gene: TRBJ2-5
v_gene: TRBV4-1
CDR3aa: CASSQGLLGETQYF

j_gene: TRBJ2-2
v_gene: TRBV7-2
CDR3aa: CASSTGTSGRGGTGELFF

j_gene: TRBJ2-5
v_gene: TRBV30
CDR3aa: CAWSTKREGLETQYF

j_gene: TRBJ2-7
v_gene: TRBV28
CDR3aa: CASSFELPREQYF

j_gene: TRBJ1-1
v_gene: TRBV2
CDR3aa: CASSWGQNTEAFF

j_gene: TRBJ2-4
v_gene: TRBV5-4
CDR3aa: CASSTSGVNIQYF

j_gene: TRBJ1-3
v_gene: TRBV9
CDR3aa: CASSVGISTGNTIYF

j_gene: TRBJ1-1
v_gene: TRBV5-6
CDR3aa: CASSLVTGDTEAFF

j_gene: TRBJ2-7
v_gene: TRBV7-2
CDR3aa: CASSLESRFSYEQYF

j_gene: TRBJ1-5
v_gene: TRBV5-5
CDR3aa: CASSRTGGVGQPQHF

j_gene: TRBJ2-5
v_gene: TRBV19
CDR3aa: CASSPRVTGGAETQYF

j_gene: TRBJ1-2
v_gene: TRBV18
CDR3aa: CASSPKEGADNYGYTF

j_gene: TRBJ2-6
v_gene: TRBV18
CDR3aa: CASSPPGAGANVPTF

j_gene: TRBJ2-7
v_gene: TRBV18
CDR3aa: CASSPPGGYEQYF

j_gene: TRBJ1-2
v_gene: TRBV12-5
CDR3aa: CASGSGPSSEGYTF

j_gene: TRBJ2-3
v_gene: TRBV10-2
CDR3aa: CASSDLRGATQYF

j_gene: TRBJ2-7
v_gene: TRBV9
CDR3aa: CASSGTSGSEQYF

j_gene: TRBJ1-2
v_gene: TRBV28
CDR3aa: CASTVDRAHGYTF

j_gene: TRBJ2-1
v_gene: TRBV2
CDR3aa: CASSAESGGATNEQFF

j_gene: TRBJ1-6
v_gene: TRBV9
CDR3aa: CASSTSSNSPLHF

j_gene: TRBJ2-7
v_gene: TRBV11-2
CDR3aa: CASSFSGSYKQYF

j_gene: TRBJ2-7
v_gene: TRBV6-1
CDR3aa: CASSEARDRIYEQYF

j_gene: TRBJ2-5
v_gene: TRBV27
CDR3aa: CASSPWTGGAETQYF

j_gene: TRBJ1-1
v_gene: TRBV28
CDR3aa: CASSFLGGRNTEAFF

j_gene: TRBJ2-2
v_gene: TRBV5-1
CDR3aa: CASSLARVGGYTGELFF

j_gene: TRBJ1-4
v_gene: TRBV5-1
CDR3aa: CASSLEGRWDEKLFF

j_gene: TRBJ2-5
v_gene: TRBV28
CDR3aa: CASSSMTRQTQYF

j_gene: TRBJ2-1
v_gene: TRBV2
CDR3aa: CASRKGGTNEQFF

j_gene: NA
v_gene: TRBV10-2
CDR3aa: CASRASGGSYEQYF

j_gene: TRBJ2-1
v_gene: TRBV11-3
CDR3aa: CASSLGRGWSGVTNEQFF

j_gene: TRBJ2-1
v_gene: TRBV28
CDR3aa: CASSLLGAVSSYNEQFF

j_gene: TRBJ2-2
v_gene: TRBV12-5
CDR3aa: CASGLARGGAGELFF

j_gene: TRBJ2-7
v_gene: TRBV15
CDR3aa: CATSRDDGNYEQYF